This T cell receptor beta chain was observed in a study of blood T cell repertoires in COVID-19. Overall study context: Acute and convalescent COVID-19 samples came from the United States, Italy and Spain. PBMCs, B-cell-depleted T cells, or T cells were the source of the cDNA or gDNA that made up the material.

V gave up 5 bases and J gave up 4 bases, with 8 bases separating them. The CDR3 has 13 amino acids. The germline V gene encodes CDR1 KGHDR and CDR2 SFDVKD. Seattle's enrolled individuals joined amid active infection and were then monitored longitudinally. Sequenced by immunoSEQ multiplex PCR; TCRdb stores in-frame clones only, minus some. This sample has about 200,000 clones, with over 80% found just once. Input material: peripheral blood. The sequence was obtained from a man between 60 and 70 years old with COVID-19, enrolled during active disease. The V and J genes are TRBV24-1 and TRBJ1-5; the D is unclear. As DNA, the CDR3 is TGTGCCACCAGTGTGCGAGATAATCAGCCCCAGCATTTT. It encodes CATSVRDNQPQHF.